Given below is one TCR beta chain in context. The sample belongs to a study of blood T cell repertoires in COVID-19. Looking at the study overall: Collection of acute and convalescent COVID-19 samples took place in the United States, Italy and Spain. PBMCs, B-cell-depleted T cells, or T cells were the source of the cDNA or gDNA that made up the material.

The CDR3 is made up of 16 amino acids. Trimming removed 3 bases from V and 6 bases from J; junction bases left unmatched: 10. Germline V gives CDR1 MNHNS, CDR2 SASEGT. Original analysis: Reference gene primer amplification gave estimated nucleated cell counts. The assay was immunoSEQ multiplex PCR, and TCRdb's table has in-frame clones only and misses some. Clone size and V and J calls were adopted from that table, with D and trimming inferred from the DNA. The data contain about 120,000 clones, around three quarters of them singletons. The clonotype comes from a woman older than 75 with acute or convalescent COVID-19. This sequence joins TRBV6-1 and TRBJ1-5; 8 bases match TRBD1. The sequenced material came from peripheral blood. The CDR3 sequence is CASSDIETGVPQPQHF. The DNA of the CDR3 is TGTGCCAGCAGTGACATAGAGACAGGGGTCCCTCAGCCCCAGCATTTT.